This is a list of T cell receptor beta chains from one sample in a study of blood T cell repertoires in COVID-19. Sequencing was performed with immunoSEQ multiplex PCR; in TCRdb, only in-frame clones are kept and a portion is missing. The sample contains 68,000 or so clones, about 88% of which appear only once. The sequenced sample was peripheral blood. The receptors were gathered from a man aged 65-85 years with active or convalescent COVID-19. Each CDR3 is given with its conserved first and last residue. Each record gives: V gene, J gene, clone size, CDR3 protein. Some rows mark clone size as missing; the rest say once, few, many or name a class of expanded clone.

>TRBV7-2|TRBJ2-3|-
CASSLFDRPTDTQYF
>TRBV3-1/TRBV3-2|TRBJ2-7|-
CASSLGVYEQYF
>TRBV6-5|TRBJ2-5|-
CASTSGGETQYF
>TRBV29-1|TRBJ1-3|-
CSVDTGYSGNTIYF
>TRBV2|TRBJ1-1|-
CASSGQGGNTEAFF
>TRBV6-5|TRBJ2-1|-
CASLNTGAYNEQFF
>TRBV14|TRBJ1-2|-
CASSQDSWTGHGYTF
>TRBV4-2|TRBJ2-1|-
CASSQAAAGFTINEQFF
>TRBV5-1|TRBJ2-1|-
CASSLGLATNEQFF
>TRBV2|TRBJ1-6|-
CASKDGLYNSPLHF
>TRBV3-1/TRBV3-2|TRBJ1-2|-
CASSQLRSNYGYTF
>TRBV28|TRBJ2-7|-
CASSPRGEQYF
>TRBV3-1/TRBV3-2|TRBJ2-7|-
CASSPVRGTYEQYF
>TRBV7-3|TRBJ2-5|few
CASSLTGGQETQYF
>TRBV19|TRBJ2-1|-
CASSSTGVGLNEQFF
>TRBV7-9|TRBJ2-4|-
CASSLGQGQNIQYF
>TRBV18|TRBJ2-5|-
CASSPPEQGAKTQYF
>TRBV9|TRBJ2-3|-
CASSAAGGPADTQYF
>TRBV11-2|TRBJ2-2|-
CASSPSGTGELFF
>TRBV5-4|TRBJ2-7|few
CASSAGLAGEQYF
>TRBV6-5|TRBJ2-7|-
CASRTRDRGYEQYF
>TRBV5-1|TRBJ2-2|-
CASSSSVESTGELFF
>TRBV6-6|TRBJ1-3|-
CASSSRDISGNTIYF
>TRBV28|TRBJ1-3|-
CASKLPGQGFGNTIYF
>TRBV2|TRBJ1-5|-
CASALGVYSNQPQHF
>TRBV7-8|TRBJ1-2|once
CASSLEGDGYTF
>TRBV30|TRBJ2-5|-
CAWGSSGAGGRRTQYF
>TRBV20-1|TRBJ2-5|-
CSASLGAERAQYF
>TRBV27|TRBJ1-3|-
CASSSIGQGAGNTIYF
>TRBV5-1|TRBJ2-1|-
CASSLSEGGSYNEQFF
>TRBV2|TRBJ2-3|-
CASLFGRVAAPTDTQYF
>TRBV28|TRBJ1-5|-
CASSDHRGTVSNQPQHF
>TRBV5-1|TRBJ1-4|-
CASSPSGGTNEKLFF
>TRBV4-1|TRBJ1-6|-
CASSLRDRNSPLHF
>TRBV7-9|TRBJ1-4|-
CASSSGRPNEKLFF
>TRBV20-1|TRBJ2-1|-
CSAPRVNEQFF
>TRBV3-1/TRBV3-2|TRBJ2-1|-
CASSPAGVSYNEQFF
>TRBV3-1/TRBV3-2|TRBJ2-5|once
CASSLGTVEETQYF
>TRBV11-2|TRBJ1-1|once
CASSPRDTEAFF
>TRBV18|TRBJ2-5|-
CASRQGLETQYF
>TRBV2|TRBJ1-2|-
CASSDTGAPRGYTF
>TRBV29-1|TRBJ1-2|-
CSVSIGEGYTF
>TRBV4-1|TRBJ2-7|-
CASSQDDGGAQADEQYF
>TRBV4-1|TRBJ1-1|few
CASSQGRDGAFF
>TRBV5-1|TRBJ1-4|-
CASRGQGTGATNEKLFF
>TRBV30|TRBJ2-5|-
CAWSVQGAKETQYF
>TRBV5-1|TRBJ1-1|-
CASRKQGAQTEAFF
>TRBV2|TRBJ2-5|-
CASSEVAAQETQYF
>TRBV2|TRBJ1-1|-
CASSAGDGAFF
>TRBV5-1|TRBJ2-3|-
CASSLSGRGHTDTQYF
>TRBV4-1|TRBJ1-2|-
CASSQQGGSYGYTF
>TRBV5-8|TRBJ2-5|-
CASTKAGGRQETQYF
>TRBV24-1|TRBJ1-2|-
CATSDPPVAYGYTF
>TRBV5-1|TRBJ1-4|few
CASSLGTGLVNEKLFF
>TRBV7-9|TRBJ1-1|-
CASSLPTGGNEGAFF
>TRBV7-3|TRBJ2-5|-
CASSSVAGGRETQYF
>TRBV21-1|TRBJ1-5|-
CARAQGTSTWPQHF
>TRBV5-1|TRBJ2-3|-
CASSQGLITDTQYF